The 21 T cell receptor beta chains reported below all come from one sample, sequenced in a study of shared clonotypes between healthy human individuals. Naive CD8 cells lacked CD45RO, underwent positive selection for CCR7 and left out terminally differentiated effector memory CD45RA+ cells. The data were produced by immunoSEQ multiplex PCR, yet TCRdb's version contains in-frame clones alone and is incomplete. In the table there are about 680,000 clones, roughly 94% of which are singletons. The sample consisted of naive CD8+ T cells sorted from blood. The receptors come from a man aged 25 to 40 in good health.

J is TRBJ2-7 and V is TRBV30, with 8 bases matching TRBD1. The CDR3 totals 14 residues. Germline-derived CDR1 and CDR2 are GTSNPN and SVGIG (reference sequence). The J segment lost 7 bases and the V segment lost 1 base, leaving 9 bases of the junction unmatched. As DNA, the CDR3 is TGTGCCTGGAGTGCAGGGACAGGAGTAAGTGAGCAGTACTTC. Its translation is CAWSAGTGVSEQYF.

The chain joins TRBV28 to TRBJ2-5, with TRBD1 identical over 8 bases. Unmatched junction bases numbered 7, after V lost 5 bases and J lost 5 bases. The CDR3 loop spans 14 amino acids. In germline, CDR1 is MDHEN, CDR2 SYDVKM. CDR3 DNA sequence: TGTGCCAGCAGTCGGACAGGGTACGTGGAGACCCAGTACTTC. Residues: CASSRTGYVETQYF.

The chain employs TRBV14 and TRBJ1-2; no reliable D call. Deletions cut 5 bases from V and 4 bases from J, with 17 bases between. The germline V gene has CDR1 SGHDN and CDR2 FVKESK. The CDR3 runs to 15 residues. The CDR3 loop reads CASSGVEGFLYGYTF. CDR3 in DNA: TGTGCCAGCAGCGGCGTTGAGGGTTTCCTCTATGGCTACACCTTC.

The chain has TRBV27 and TRBJ2-7, with D possibly TRBD1 on 6 matching bases. V lost 5 bases and J 0 bases, leaving 14 bases between the germline ends. The CDR3 is made up of 15 amino acids. Germline CDR1 reads MNHEY; CDR2 reads SMNVEV (reference sequence). The CDR3 nucleotides are TGTGCCAGCAGTCCGGGACATCCACCCTCCTACGAGCAGTACTTC. Encoded protein: CASSPGHPPSYEQYF.

This clone was picked up one time. This sequence joins TRBV7-9 and TRBJ2-3, with D perhaps given as TRBD1 or TRBD2 (5 bases each). The CDR3 is 16 residues long. The V gene lost 7 bases and the J gene lost 0 bases, with 17 bases spanning the gap. CDR1 SEHNR and CDR2 FQNEAQ come from the germline V gene (reference sequence). In nucleotides, the CDR3 is TGTGCCAGCATTGAACGGGGCAAGACTAGCACAGATACGCAGTATTTT. This translates into CASIERGKTSTDTQYF.

V usage is TRBV6-5 and J usage is TRBJ1-1, with D maybe TRBD1 (5 bases). Trimming pared 8 bases from V and 6 bases from J, leaving 22 bases between. The CDR3 length is 15 residues. CDR1 and CDR2 (germline): MNHEY, SVGAGI. The DNA for the CDR3 is TGTGCCAGCTGGGGGGAATTAGGGGTTAACGCTGAAGCTTTCTTT. Translating gives CASWGELGVNAEAFF.

The V gene is TRBV5-1, the J gene TRBJ2-6; D perhaps matches TRBD1 (5 bases). This CDR3 comprises 16 residues. Trimming shortened V by 2 bases and J by 4 bases, and 13 bases separated the two germline ends. Germline loops: CDR1 SGHRS, CDR2 YFSETQ. The CDR3 region has the DNA TGCGCCAGCAGCTTAGAAGGGGCGTCGGGGGCCAACGTCCTGACTTTC. Encoded protein: CASSLEGASGANVLTF.

The rearrangement links TRBV7-9 to TRBJ2-2; 8 bases fit TRBD1. The CDR3 covers 14 residues. Per the germline V gene, CDR1 is SEHNR and CDR2 is FQNEAQ (reference sequence). Trimming removed 5 bases from V and 7 bases from J; junction bases left unmatched: 6. This CDR3 reads CASSPDRGIGELFF. The DNA of the CDR3 is TGTGCCAGCAGCCCTGACAGGGGTATCGGGGAGCTGTTTTTT.

The chain joins TRBV29-1 to TRBJ2-1; maybe TRBD2 (5 bases). V was clipped by 0 bases and J by 0 bases, with 12 bases between them. Germline values: CDR1 SQVTM, CDR2 ANQGSEA. This CDR3 spans 16 amino acids. CDR3 sequence (DNA): TGCAGCGTTGAAGAAGGAGGCGGAAGCTCCTACAATGAGCAGTTCTTC. It encodes CSVEEGGGSSYNEQFF.

The chain joins TRBV4-3 to TRBJ2-2; 8 nucleotides line up with TRBD1. This CDR3 region has 18 residues. From germline, CDR1 is LGHNA and CDR2 YSLEER. The V and J ends lost 1 base and 0 bases, in that order; junction bases with no gene match: 7. The CDR3 loop is CASSQALWTGSNTGELFF. For the CDR3, the DNA is TGCGCCAGCAGCCAAGCCCTTTGGACAGGGTCGAACACCGGGGAGCTGTTTTTT.

This chain links TRBV14 with TRBJ2-5, with 8 bases identical to TRBD2. The CDR3 spans 18 residues. Germline V lookup: CDR1 SGHDN, CDR2 FVKESK. Germline trimming cut 5 bases from V and 4 bases from J; bases unmatched to any gene: 18. The CDR3 loop is CASSAREGDTPPRETQYF. In nucleotides, the CDR3 is TGTGCCAGCAGCGCCCGGGAGGGAGACACCCCCCCTCGAGAGACCCAGTACTTC. The variable domain in full, with the rest retrieved from reference TRBV14 and TRBJ2-5, is EAGVTQFPSHSVIEKGQTVTLRCDPISGHDNLYWYRRVMGKEIKFLLHFVKESKQDESGMPNNRFLAERTGGTYSTLKVQPAELEDSGVYFCASSAREGDTPPRETQYFGPGTRLLVL.

V is TRBV5-1 and J is TRBJ2-7, with D perhaps matching TRBD1 or TRBD2 (6 bases each). CDR3 length equals 16 residues. Trimming removed 2 bases at V and 1 base at J, with 16 bases between. Germline values: CDR1 SGHRS, CDR2 YFSETQ. This chain's CDR3 is CASSLPTQGRSYEQYF. The CDR3 DNA sequence: TGCGCCAGCAGCTTACCTACTCAGGGGAGGTCCTACGAGCAGTACTTC. Drawing the rest from reference TRBV5-1 and TRBJ2-7, the complete variable domain is KAGVTQTPRYLIKTRGQQVTLSCSPISGHRSVSWYQQTPGQGLQFLFEYFSETQRNKGNFPGRFSGRQFSNSRSEMNVSTLELGDSALYLCASSLPTQGRSYEQYFGPGTRLTVT.

V is TRBV10-3 and J is TRBJ2-7; TRBD2 agrees at 8 bases. The J segment lost 3 bases and the V segment lost 8 bases, leaving 21 bases of the junction unmatched. The CDR3 has 18 amino acids. CDR1 ENHRY and CDR2 SYGVKD come from the germline V gene. The CDR3 sequence is CAISRGIDGTSSFYEQYF. The CDR3 DNA is TGTGCCATCTCAAGAGGCATCGATGGGACTAGTTCCTTCTACGAGCAGTACTTC.

The gene calls are TRBV6-1 and TRBJ2-1; possibly TRBD1 for D (5 bases). The CDR3 has 12 amino acids. Germline CDR1 and CDR2: MNHNS and SASEGT. Trimming shortened V by 7 bases and J by 4 bases, and 8 bases separated the two germline ends. The CDR3 protein is CASMTVYNEQFF. DNA for the CDR3: TGTGCCAGCATGACAGTTTACAATGAGCAGTTCTTC.

This sequence joins TRBV12-5 and TRBJ2-1; TRBD1 agrees at 9 bases. Per germline, CDR1 LGHNT and CDR2 FRNRAP. There are 15 residues in the CDR3. The V and J ends lost 5 bases and 2 bases, in that order; junction bases with no gene match: 4. CDR3 sequence reads: CASGPDRGTYNEQFF. The CDR3 DNA follows: TGTGCTAGTGGTCCAGACAGGGGGACCTACAATGAGCAGTTCTTC.

CDR3 in amino acids: CASSPRGGPETGELFF. As DNA, the CDR3 is TGTGCCAGCAGCCCTCGAGGGGGGCCAGAAACCGGGGAGCTGTTTTTT. The chain combines TRBV9 with TRBJ2-2; D is possibly TRBD1 or TRBD2 (6 bases each). V gave up 4 bases and J gave up 5 bases, with 18 bases separating them. Looked up from germline, CDR1 is SGDLS and CDR2 is YYNGEE. The CDR3 spans 16 residues.

This clone came up once. This chain connects TRBV19 to TRBJ2-1, with TRBD2 matching over 12 bases. In germline, CDR1 is LNHDA, CDR2 SQIVND (reference sequence). Losses at the gene ends were 8 bases for V and 0 bases for J; bases not matched to a gene: 8. The CDR3 totals 17 residues. The CDR3 sequence is CASGGTSGLSSYNEQFF. DNA of the CDR3: TGTGCCAGTGGTGGGACTAGCGGGCTAAGCTCCTACAATGAGCAGTTCTTC.

Note on this clone: The junction departs from germline at one end; a sequencing error may be responsible. The rearrangement uses TRBV6-5 and TRBJ2-2, with D hard to call. CDR3 length: 13 amino acids. CDR1 is MNHEY and CDR2 is SVGAGI in the germline V gene. CDR3 amino acids: CASGYTASGELFF. CDR3 bases: TGTGCCAGCGGTTACACGGCCTCCGGGGAGCTGTTTTTT.

The rearrangement links TRBV2 to TRBJ2-2; D is undetermined. This CDR3 has 12 residues. In germline, CDR1 is SNHLY, CDR2 FYNNEI. Trimming pared 5 bases from V and 8 bases from J, leaving 9 bases between. CDR3 residues: CASSRAEGELFF. The DNA for the CDR3 is TGTGCCAGCAGTCGGGCGGAAGGGGAGCTGTTTTTT.

On this clone: The sample carries other DNA sequences with the same CDR3. The genes are TRBV27 and TRBJ2-7; D not certain. V gave up 2 bases and J gave up 0 bases, with 8 bases separating them. Germline CDR1 is MNHEY and CDR2 is SMNVEV (reference sequence). This CDR3 region has 14 residues. CDR3 coding DNA: TGTGCCAGCAGTTTAGGTGCGAACTCCTACGAGCAGTACTTC. It yields the protein CASSLGANSYEQYF.

The chain is built from TRBV10-3 and TRBJ2-1, with D perhaps TRBD1 (6 bases). Germline V gene sequence: CDR1 ENHRY, CDR2 SYGVKD. This CDR3 comprises 15 residues. V dropped 3 bases and J dropped 2 bases, with 11 bases sitting between them. Written as DNA, the CDR3 is TGTGCCATCAGTGACAGGGGTATGGCCTACAATGAGCAGTTCTTC. Translation gives CAISDRGMAYNEQFF.